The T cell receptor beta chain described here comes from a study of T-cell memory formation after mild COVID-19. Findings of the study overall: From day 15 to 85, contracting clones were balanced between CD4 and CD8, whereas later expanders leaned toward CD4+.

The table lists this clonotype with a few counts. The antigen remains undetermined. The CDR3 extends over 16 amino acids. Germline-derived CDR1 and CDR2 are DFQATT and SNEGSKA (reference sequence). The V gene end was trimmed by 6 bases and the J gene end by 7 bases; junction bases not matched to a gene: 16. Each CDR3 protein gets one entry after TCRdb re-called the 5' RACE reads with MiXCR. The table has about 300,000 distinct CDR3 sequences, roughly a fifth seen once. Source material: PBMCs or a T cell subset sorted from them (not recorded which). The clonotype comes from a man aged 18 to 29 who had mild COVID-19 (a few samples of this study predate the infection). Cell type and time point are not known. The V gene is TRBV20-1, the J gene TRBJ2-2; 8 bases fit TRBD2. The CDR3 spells CSANRGSSGRSGELFF. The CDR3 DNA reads TGCAGTGCCAATCGAGGGTCTAGCGGGCGGAGCGGGGAGCTGTTTTTT.